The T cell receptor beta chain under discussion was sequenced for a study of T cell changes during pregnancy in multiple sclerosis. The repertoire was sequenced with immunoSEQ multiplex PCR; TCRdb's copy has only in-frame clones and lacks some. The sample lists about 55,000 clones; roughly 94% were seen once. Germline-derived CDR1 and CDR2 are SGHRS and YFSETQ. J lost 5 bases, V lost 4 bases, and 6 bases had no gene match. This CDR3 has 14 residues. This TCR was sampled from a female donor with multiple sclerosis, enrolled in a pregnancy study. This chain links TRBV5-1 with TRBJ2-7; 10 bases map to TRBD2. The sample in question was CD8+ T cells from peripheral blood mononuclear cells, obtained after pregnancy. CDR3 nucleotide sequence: TGCGCCAGCAGCGCGCCCGGACTAGCGGACGAGCAGTACTTC. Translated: CASSAPGLADEQYF.